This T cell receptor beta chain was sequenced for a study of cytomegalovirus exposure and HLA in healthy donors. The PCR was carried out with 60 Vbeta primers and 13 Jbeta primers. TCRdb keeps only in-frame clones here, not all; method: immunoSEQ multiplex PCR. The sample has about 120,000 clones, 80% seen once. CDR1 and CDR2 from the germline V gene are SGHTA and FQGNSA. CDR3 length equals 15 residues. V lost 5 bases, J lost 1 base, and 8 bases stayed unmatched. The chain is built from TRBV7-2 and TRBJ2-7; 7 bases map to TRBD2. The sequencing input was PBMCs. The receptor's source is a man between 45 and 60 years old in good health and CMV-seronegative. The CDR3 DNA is TGTGCCAGCAGCCCCCTGGGCGGGGGATCCTACGAGCAGTACTTC. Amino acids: CASSPLGGGSYEQYF.